The source of this TCR beta chain is a study of blood T cells in healthy people across ages. The study's findings and limits: Older age went with lower TCR beta diversity per million T cells, in a roughly linear way.

The CDR3 is 12 residues long. Trimming took off 2 bases at V and 3 bases at J, with 5 bases between the two ends. CDR1 and CDR2 (germline): GTSNPN, SVGIG (reference sequence). Primers used in a second PCR of roughly 6 to 12 cycles were a sample-barcoded 5' primer and a J-beta primer mix. A template-switch adaptor with 12 random nucleotides tagged each cDNA molecule. MiXCR, run by TCRdb on the 5' RACE reads, gives a single entry per CDR3 protein. Among around 870,000 distinct CDR3 sequences listed, 25% to 30% were seen once. This clonotype was counted only a few times. Antigen unknown. The TCR originated in a woman of 80 years or more in good health. The sample comprised blood. The V and J genes are TRBV30 and TRBJ2-1; D ambiguous. CDR3 nucleotides: TGTGCCTGGAGTCTAATCTACAATGAGCAGTTCTTC. It codes for CAWSLIYNEQFF.